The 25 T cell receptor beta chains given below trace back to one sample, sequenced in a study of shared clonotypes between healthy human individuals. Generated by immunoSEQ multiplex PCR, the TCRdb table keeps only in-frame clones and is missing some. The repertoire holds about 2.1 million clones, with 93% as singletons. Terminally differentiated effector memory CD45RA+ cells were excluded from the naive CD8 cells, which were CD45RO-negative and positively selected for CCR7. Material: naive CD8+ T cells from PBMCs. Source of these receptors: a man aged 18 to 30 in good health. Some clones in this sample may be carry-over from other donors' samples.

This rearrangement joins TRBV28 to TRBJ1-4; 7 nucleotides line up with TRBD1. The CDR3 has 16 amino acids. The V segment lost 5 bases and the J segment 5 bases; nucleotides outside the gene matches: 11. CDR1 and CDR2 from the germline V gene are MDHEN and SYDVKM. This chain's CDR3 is CASSNSLGQLNEKLFF. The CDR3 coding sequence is TGTGCCAGCAGTAATAGCTTGGGACAGTTGAATGAAAAACTGTTTTTT.

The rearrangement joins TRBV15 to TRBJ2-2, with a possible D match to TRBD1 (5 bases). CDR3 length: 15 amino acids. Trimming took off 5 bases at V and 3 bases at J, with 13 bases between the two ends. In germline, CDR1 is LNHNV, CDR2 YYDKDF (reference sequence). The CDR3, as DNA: TGTGCCACCAGCCCAAGGGGCTCTGACACCGGGGAGCTGTTTTTT. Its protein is CATSPRGSDTGELFF.

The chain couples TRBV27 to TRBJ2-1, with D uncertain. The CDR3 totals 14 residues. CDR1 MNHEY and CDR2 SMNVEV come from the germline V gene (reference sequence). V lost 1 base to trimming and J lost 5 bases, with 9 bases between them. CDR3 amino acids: CASSLYSSHNEQFF. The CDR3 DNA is TGTGCCAGCAGTTTATACAGTTCCCACAATGAGCAGTTCTTC.

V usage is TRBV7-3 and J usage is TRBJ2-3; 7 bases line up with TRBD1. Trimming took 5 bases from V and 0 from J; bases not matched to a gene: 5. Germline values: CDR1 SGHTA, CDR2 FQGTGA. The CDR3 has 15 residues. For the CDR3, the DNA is TGTGCCAGCAGCATCGGGACAGTTAGCACAGATACGCAGTATTTT. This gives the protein CASSIGTVSTDTQYF. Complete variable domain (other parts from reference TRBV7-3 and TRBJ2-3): GAGVSQTPSNKVTEKGKYVELRCDPISGHTALYWYRQSLGQGPEFLIYFQGTGAADDSGLPNDRFFAVRPEGSVSTLKIQRTERGDSAVYLCASSIGTVSTDTQYFGPGTRLTVL.

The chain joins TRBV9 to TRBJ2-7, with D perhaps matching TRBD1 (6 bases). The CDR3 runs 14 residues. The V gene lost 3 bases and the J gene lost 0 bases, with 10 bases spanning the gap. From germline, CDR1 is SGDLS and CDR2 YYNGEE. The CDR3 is CASSEGHRSYEQYF. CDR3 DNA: TGTGCCAGCAGCGAGGGACACCGCTCCTACGAGCAGTACTTC. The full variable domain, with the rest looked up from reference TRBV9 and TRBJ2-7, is DSGVTQTPKHLITATGQRVTLRCSPRSGDLSVYWYQQSLDQGLQFLIQYYNGEERAKGNILERFSAQQFPDLHSELNLSSLELGDSALYFCASSEGHRSYEQYFGPGTRLTVT.

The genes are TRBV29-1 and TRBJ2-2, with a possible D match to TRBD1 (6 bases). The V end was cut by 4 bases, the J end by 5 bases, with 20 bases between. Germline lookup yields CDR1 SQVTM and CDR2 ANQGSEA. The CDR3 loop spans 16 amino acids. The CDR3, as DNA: TGCAGCGTTGTAATTTTAGGACAGACCGGTACCGGGGAGCTGTTTTTT. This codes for CSVVILGQTGTGELFF.

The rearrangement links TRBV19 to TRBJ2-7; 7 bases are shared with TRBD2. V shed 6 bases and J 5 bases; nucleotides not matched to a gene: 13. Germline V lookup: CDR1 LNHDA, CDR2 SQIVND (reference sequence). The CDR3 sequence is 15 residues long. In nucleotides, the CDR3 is TGTGCCAGTAGCCTACGACTAGCTCAGTTGAACGAGCAGTACTTC. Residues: CASSLRLAQLNEQYF.

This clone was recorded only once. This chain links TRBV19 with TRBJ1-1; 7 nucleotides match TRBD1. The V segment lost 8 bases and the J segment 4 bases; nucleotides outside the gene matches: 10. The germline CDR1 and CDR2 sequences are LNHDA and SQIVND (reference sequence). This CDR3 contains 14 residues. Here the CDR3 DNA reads TGTGCCAGTGGAGGAGACAGGGTCGGCACTGAAGCTTTCTTT. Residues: CASGGDRVGTEAFF.

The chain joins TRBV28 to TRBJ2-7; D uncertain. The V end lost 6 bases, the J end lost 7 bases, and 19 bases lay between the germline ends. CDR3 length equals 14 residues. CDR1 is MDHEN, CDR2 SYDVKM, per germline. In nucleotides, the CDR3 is TGTGCCAGCAGGCAGCCCGGGCCCGGTGGAGAGCAGTACTTC. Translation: CASRQPGPGGEQYF.

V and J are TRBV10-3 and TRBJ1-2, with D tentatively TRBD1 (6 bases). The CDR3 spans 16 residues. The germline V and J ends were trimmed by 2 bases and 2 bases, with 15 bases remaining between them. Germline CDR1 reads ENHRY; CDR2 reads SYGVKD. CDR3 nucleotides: TGTGCCATCAGTGAGCCCGACAGGTCGGTCAACTATGGCTACACCTTC. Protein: CAISEPDRSVNYGYTF.

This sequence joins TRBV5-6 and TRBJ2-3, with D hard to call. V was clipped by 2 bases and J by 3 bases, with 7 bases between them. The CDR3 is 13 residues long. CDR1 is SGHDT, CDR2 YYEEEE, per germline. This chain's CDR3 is CASSFLPTDTQYF. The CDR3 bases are TGTGCCAGCAGCTTCCTCCCTACAGATACGCAGTATTTT.

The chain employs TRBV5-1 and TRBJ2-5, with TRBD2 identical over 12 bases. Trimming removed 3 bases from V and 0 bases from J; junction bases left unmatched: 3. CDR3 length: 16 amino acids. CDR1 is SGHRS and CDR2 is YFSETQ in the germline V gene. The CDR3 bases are TGCGCCAGCAGCTGGGGGACTAGCGGGCACCAAGAGACCCAGTACTTC. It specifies CASSWGTSGHQETQYF.

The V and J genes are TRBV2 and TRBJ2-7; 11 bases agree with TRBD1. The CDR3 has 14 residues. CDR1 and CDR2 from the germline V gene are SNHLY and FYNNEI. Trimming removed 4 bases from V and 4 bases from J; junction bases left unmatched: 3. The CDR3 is CASSAGTGGYEQYF. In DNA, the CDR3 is TGTGCCAGCAGTGCCGGGACAGGGGGGTACGAGCAGTACTTC.

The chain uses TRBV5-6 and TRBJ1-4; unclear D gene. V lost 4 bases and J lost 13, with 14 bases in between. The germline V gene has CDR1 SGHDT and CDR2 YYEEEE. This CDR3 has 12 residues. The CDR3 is CASSLPEGRLFF. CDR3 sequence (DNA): TGTGCCAGCAGCCTCCCGGAAGGGCGACTGTTTTTT.

The CDR3 loop reads CASSSRRAGRLLEQFF. DNA of the CDR3: TGTGCCAGCAGCTCCAGAAGAGCGGGAAGGTTGTTAGAGCAGTTCTTC. The chain recombines TRBV13 with TRBJ2-1; 7 bases match TRBD2. This CDR3 comprises 16 residues. Germline assignment: CDR1 PRHDT and CDR2 FYEKMQ (reference sequence). V trimming: 4 bases; J trimming: 10 bases; junction bases outside the gene matches: 16.

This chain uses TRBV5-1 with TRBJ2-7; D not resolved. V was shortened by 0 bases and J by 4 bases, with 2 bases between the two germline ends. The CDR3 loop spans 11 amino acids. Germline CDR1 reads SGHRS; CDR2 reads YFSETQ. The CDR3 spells CASSLEYEQYF. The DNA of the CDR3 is TGCGCCAGCAGCTTGGAGTACGAGCAGTACTTC. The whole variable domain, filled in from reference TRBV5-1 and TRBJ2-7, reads KAGVTQTPRYLIKTRGQQVTLSCSPISGHRSVSWYQQTPGQGLQFLFEYFSETQRNKGNFPGRFSGRQFSNSRSEMNVSTLELGDSALYLCASSLEYEQYFGPGTRLTVT.

This CDR3 is CASSPTGIQFVAFF. The CDR3 DNA reads as TGTGCCAGCAGTCCAACCGGGATTCAATTTGTAGCTTTCTTT. The chain has TRBV28 and TRBJ1-1; D call uncertain. V lost 5 bases and J lost 10, with 20 bases in between. Looked up from germline, CDR1 is MDHEN and CDR2 is SYDVKM. The CDR3 runs 14 residues.

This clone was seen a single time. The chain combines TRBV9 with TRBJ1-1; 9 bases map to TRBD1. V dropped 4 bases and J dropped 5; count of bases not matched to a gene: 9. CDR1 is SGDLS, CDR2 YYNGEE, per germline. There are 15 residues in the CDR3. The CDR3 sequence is CASSTGQGSGTEAFF. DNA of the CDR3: TGTGCCAGCAGCACCGGACAGGGGTCAGGAACTGAAGCTTTCTTT. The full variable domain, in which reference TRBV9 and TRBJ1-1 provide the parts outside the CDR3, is DSGVTQTPKHLITATGQRVTLRCSPRSGDLSVYWYQQSLDQGLQFLIQYYNGEERAKGNILERFSAQQFPDLHSELNLSSLELGDSALYFCASSTGQGSGTEAFFGQGTRLTVV.

CDR3 protein: CASSYTGTNYGYTF. The DNA for the CDR3 is TGTGCCAGCAGCTATACAGGGACTAACTATGGCTACACCTTC. The chain carries TRBV27 and TRBJ1-2, with a weak D call TRBD1 (6 bases). CDR1 is MNHEY, CDR2 SMNVEV, per germline (reference sequence). The V end lost 6 bases, the J end lost 0 bases, and 11 bases lay between the germline ends. This CDR3 is 14 amino acids long.

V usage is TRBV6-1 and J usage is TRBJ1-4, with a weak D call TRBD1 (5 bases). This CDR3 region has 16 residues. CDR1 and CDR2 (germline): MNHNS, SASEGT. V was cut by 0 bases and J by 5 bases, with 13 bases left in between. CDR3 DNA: TGTGCCAGCAGTGAAGCCAGCGGGGCAGGGAATGAAAAACTGTTTTTT. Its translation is CASSEASGAGNEKLFF.

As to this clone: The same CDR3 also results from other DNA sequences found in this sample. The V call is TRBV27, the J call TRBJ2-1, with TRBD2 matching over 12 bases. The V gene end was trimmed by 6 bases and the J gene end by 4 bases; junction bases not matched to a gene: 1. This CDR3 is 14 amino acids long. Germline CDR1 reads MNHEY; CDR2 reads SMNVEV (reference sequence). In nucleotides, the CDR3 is TGTGCCAGCAGACTAGCGGGGGGATACAATGAGCAGTTCTTC. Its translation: CASRLAGGYNEQFF.

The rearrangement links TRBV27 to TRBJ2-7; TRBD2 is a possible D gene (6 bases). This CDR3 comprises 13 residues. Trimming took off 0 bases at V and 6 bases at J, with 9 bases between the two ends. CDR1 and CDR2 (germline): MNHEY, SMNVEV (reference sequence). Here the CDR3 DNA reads TGTGCCAGCAGTTTATCGACCGGGGGCGAGCAGTACTTC. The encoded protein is CASSLSTGGEQYF.

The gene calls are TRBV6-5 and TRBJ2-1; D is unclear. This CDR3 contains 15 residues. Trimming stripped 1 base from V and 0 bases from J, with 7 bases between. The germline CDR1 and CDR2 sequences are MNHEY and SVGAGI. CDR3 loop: CASSYWKSSYNEQFF. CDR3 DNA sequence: TGTGCCAGCAGTTACTGGAAAAGCTCCTACAATGAGCAGTTCTTC.

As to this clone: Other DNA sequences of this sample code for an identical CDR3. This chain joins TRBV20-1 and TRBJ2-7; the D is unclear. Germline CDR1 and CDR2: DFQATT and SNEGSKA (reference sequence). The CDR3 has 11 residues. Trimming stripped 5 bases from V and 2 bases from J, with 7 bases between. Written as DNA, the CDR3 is TGCAGTGCTGACACAACCTACGAGCAGTACTTC. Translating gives CSADTTYEQYF.

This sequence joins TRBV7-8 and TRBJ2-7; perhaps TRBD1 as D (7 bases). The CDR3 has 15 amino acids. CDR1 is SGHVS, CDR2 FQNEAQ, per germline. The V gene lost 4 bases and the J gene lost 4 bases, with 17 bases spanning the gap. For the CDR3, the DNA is TGTGCCAGCAGCTCGGGGGACAGCAGAAGGTACGAGCAGTACTTC. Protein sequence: CASSSGDSRRYEQYF.